One T cell receptor (beta chain) is described in this entry. Its specificity is unknown. Negative isolation yielded CD8+ and CD4+ T cells; FACS enriched TEMRA cells. This specimen comes from a study of CD8 T cells in Susac syndrome. Overall study: Patients with Susac syndrome were therapy-naive, taking corticosteroids, with some also receiving intravenous immunoglobulin, or taking intravenous immunoglobulin alone at the time their blood was drawn.

Study-wide results and caveats: Clonal expansion did not appear in Susac syndrome CD4+ T cell repertoires.

From germline, CDR1 is MNHEY and CDR2 SMNVEV (reference sequence). V dropped 8 bases and J dropped 2 bases, with 21 bases sitting between them. The CDR3 has 16 residues. It was with random hexamers that 0.5 to 1 ug RNA was reverse transcribed. Across 54 Vbeta and 13 Jbeta, immunoSEQ multiplex PCR amplified TCR beta CDR3. One entry per CDR3 protein, called by TCRdb with MiXCR from the immunoSEQ multiplex PCR reads. This table has tens of thousands of distinct CDR3 sequences, about 92% appearing once. This sequence was found in a human donor with Susac syndrome. The source material was CD4+ T cells from PBMCs. V usage is TRBV27 and J usage is TRBJ1-2; perhaps TRBD1 as D (5 bases). The CDR3 region is CASLPQGGKGNYGYTF. CDR3 DNA: TGTGCCAGCCTACCCCAGGGCGGGAAAGGAAACTATGGCTACACCTTC.